This T cell receptor beta chain came from a study of radiation and T cells in renal cell carcinoma. TCRdb's table, derived via immunoSEQ multiplex PCR, lists solely in-frame clones and lacks some. Of 40,000 to 50,000 clones detected, 83% appear once; the ten largest clones hold roughly 30%. This clone was counted once. The sample's time point: baseline pretreatment blood. Specified treatment: 15 Gy SBRT to primary tumor, nephrectomy 4 weeks later. Blood was sampled at baseline, 2 weeks and 4 weeks after SBRT. This renal cell carcinoma was of the clear cell type. CDR3 size: 16 residues. V shed 5 bases, J shed 1 base, and the junction held 7 bases outside the gene matches. The germline gives CDR1 SEHNR, CDR2 FQNEAQ (reference sequence).

The origin of this receptor is an older woman with renal cell carcinoma. V gene TRBV7-9 combines with J gene TRBJ2-3, with 9 bases lining up with TRBD2. The sequences come from blood, collected from a patient whose treatment included radiotherapy and nephrectomy. This CDR3 is CASSPGVAGGTDTQYF. CDR3 coding DNA: TGTGCCAGCAGCCCGGGAGTAGCGGGGGGCACAGATACGCAGTATTTT.